The 27 T cell receptor beta chains given below trace back to one sample, sequenced in a study of cytomegalovirus exposure and HLA in healthy donors. Use of 60 Vbeta and 13 Jbeta primers characterized the PCR. Method: immunoSEQ multiplex PCR; TCRdb's copy keeps in-frame clones and lacks some. The profile shows about 130,000 clones, 65% to 75% of them singletons. Sequencing was done on a sample of PBMCs. The receptors here all came from a man between 40 and 49 years old in good health and CMV-seropositive.

This clone turned up a few times. V usage is TRBV10-1 and J usage is TRBJ2-3, with 7 bases aligning to TRBD1. This CDR3 region has 15 residues. Germline CDR1 WNHNN, CDR2 SYGVQD (reference sequence). Trimming cost V 4 bases and J 6 bases; bases outside gene matches: 10. The CDR3 DNA reads as TGCGCCAGCAGTGTCGGATCGGTGACAGGGGATACGCAGTATTTT. Translated: CASSVGSVTGDTQYF.

The CDR3 loop is CASSEATTGGRETQYF. The CDR3 bases are TGTGCCAGCAGTGAAGCCACGACAGGGGGGAGGGAGACCCAGTACTTC. This sequence joins TRBV2 and TRBJ2-5; 9 nucleotides agree with TRBD1. Per germline, CDR1 SNHLY and CDR2 FYNNEI. The junction had 7 bases not matched to a gene; V was cut back by 0 bases and J by 5 bases. The CDR3 contains 16 residues.

V and J are TRBV5-8 and TRBJ2-7, with TRBD1 identical over 10 bases. CDR3 size: 15 residues. The ends lost 0 bases at V and 6 bases at J; junction bases unmatched: 6. CDR1 SGHTS and CDR2 YDEGEE come from the germline V gene. The CDR3 nucleotides are TGTGCCAGCAGCTTGGCCGGGACAGGGGCGTCCGAGCAGTACTTC. It codes for CASSLAGTGASEQYF.

This clone was detected only once. The gene calls are TRBV29-1 and TRBJ1-1, with 12 bases aligning to TRBD1. The CDR3 length is 14 residues. From germline, CDR1 is SQVTM and CDR2 ANQGSEA. V gave up 7 bases and J gave up 2 bases; unmatched junction bases: 5. CDR3 loop: CSAVGTGGNTEAFF. The CDR3 DNA sequence: TGCAGCGCTGTCGGGACAGGGGGCAACACTGAAGCTTTCTTT.

The genes are TRBV4-1 and TRBJ1-1; 7 bases match TRBD1. Losses at the gene ends were 7 bases for V and 0 bases for J; bases not matched to a gene: 14. The CDR3 runs 17 residues. CDR1 is MGHRA, CDR2 YSYEKL, per germline. The CDR3 nucleotides are TGCGCCAGCACCAGGGGGGTCGAATCCCCCGTGAACACTGAAGCTTTCTTT. It is translated as CASTRGVESPVNTEAFF.

Turning to this clone: The same CDR3 also results from other DNA sequences found in this sample. This chain connects TRBV28 to TRBJ2-7; D might be TRBD2 (7 bases). Germline V gives CDR1 MDHEN, CDR2 SYDVKM. With 5 bases removed from V and 3 bases from J, the gap between germline ends came to 14 bases. This CDR3 spans 14 amino acids. In DNA form, the CDR3 reads TGTGCCAGCAGTCCCCCCGGGGGGCTCTACGAGCAGTACTTC. Its protein product is CASSPPGGLYEQYF.

This clone was found a few times. This chain joins TRBV4-2 and TRBJ1-1, with 8 bases lining up with TRBD1. V shed 0 bases and J 12 bases; nucleotides not matched to a gene: 12. The V gene's germline CDR1 is LGHNA and CDR2 YNFKEQ. The CDR3 runs 15 residues. CDR3 DNA sequence: TGTGCCAGCAGCCAAGAGACAATACAGGGGGTTAGGACTTTCTTT. This gives the protein CASSQETIQGVRTFF.

This rearrangement joins TRBV30 to TRBJ1-6; TRBD1 aligns across 8 bases. Germline CDR1 GTSNPN, CDR2 SVGIG (reference sequence). The CDR3 loop spans 15 amino acids. Unmatched junction bases numbered 10, after V lost 3 bases and J lost 9 bases. CDR3 nucleotides: TGTGCCTGGAGCCCACTAAGGGGGACAGGTTCACCCCTCCACTTT. This encodes CAWSPLRGTGSPLHF. The complete variable domain, with remaining parts taken from reference TRBV30 and TRBJ1-6, reads SQTIHQWPATLVQPVGSPLSLECTVEGTSNPNLYWYRQAAGRGLQLLFYSVGIGQISSEVPQNLSASRPQDRQFILSSKKLLLSDSGFYLCAWSPLRGTGSPLHFGNGTRLTVT.

This chain connects TRBV6-5 to TRBJ1-5; D remains ambiguous. Trimming shortened V by 6 bases and J by 6 bases, and 9 bases separated the two germline ends. CDR3 size: 12 residues. CDR1 is MNHEY, CDR2 SVGAGI, per germline. The CDR3 sequence is CASRTPGQPQHF. The CDR3 coding sequence is TGTGCCAGCAGGACCCCAGGTCAGCCCCAGCATTTT.

The chain carries TRBV5-1 and TRBJ1-2; 7 bases are shared with TRBD1. With V trimmed by 0 bases and J by 10 bases, 12 bases remained unmatched. CDR1 is SGHRS and CDR2 is YFSETQ in the germline V gene. The CDR3 spans 15 residues. In DNA form, the CDR3 reads TGCGCCAGCAGCTTGGAAAGACAGGGCGCGAGAGACTACACCTTC. The encoded protein is CASSLERQGARDYTF.

The CDR3, as DNA: TGTGCCAGCAGAATCGGGAGCCCCGGGGGTCAGCCCCAGCATTTT. Amino acids: CASRIGSPGGQPQHF. The chain carries TRBV2 and TRBJ1-5, with a possible D match to TRBD1 (5 bases). Germline loops: CDR1 SNHLY, CDR2 FYNNEI. V was trimmed by 6 bases and J by 6 bases, leaving 18 bases between them. This CDR3 contains 15 residues. The variable domain in full, with the rest retrieved from reference TRBV2 and TRBJ1-5, is EPEVTQTPSHQVTQMGQEVILRCVPISNHLYFYWYRQILGQKVEFLVSFYNNEISEKSEIFDDQFSVERPDGSNFTLKIRSTKLEDSAMYFCASRIGSPGGQPQHFGDGTRLSIL.

The chain employs TRBV2 and TRBJ1-2; a weak D match, TRBD1 (6 bases). In germline, CDR1 is SNHLY, CDR2 FYNNEI. CDR3 length: 13 amino acids. Between the trimmed V and J ends, which lost 7 bases and 3 bases, there was a span of 12 bases. The CDR3 spells CASTSGAHYGYTF. CDR3 DNA sequence: TGTGCCAGCACCTCAGGGGCGCACTATGGCTACACCTTC.

This chain joins TRBV7-9 and TRBJ1-2; possibly TRBD1 for D (5 bases). V lost 2 bases and J lost 1, with 11 bases in between. The CDR3 consists of 15 residues. The germline V gene encodes CDR1 SEHNR and CDR2 FQNEAQ (reference sequence). The CDR3 sequence: CASSLPTGGNYGYTF. In nucleotides, the CDR3 is TGTGCCAGCAGCTTACCCACAGGCGGTAACTATGGCTACACCTTC.

This clone was seen just once. The CDR3 loop reads CASRVGQGYEQYF. CDR3 in DNA: TGTGCCAGCAGGGTAGGACAGGGGTACGAGCAGTACTTC. V usage is TRBV6-5 and J usage is TRBJ2-5, with 9 bases identical to TRBD1. The J call is in doubt because the DNA end fits TRBJ2-7 better. The CDR3 totals 13 residues. Germline V gene lookup returns CDR1 MNHEY and CDR2 SVGAGI.

This sequence joins TRBV7-8 and TRBJ2-1; 8 bases are a match to TRBD2. Germline loops: CDR1 SGHVS, CDR2 FQNEAQ. The CDR3 extends over 16 amino acids. With V trimmed by 5 bases and J by 10 bases, 16 bases remained unmatched. CDR3 in DNA: TGTGCCAGCAGCCGCCCTCAAGGACTAGCTAATGGGGAGCAGTTCTTC. Protein sequence: CASSRPQGLANGEQFF.

This clone was observed a handful of times. This chain links TRBV10-2 with TRBJ2-3; 9 bases agree with TRBD1. Germline loops: CDR1 WSHSY, CDR2 SAAADI. V lost 7 bases, J lost 5 bases, and 13 bases stayed unmatched. This CDR3 comprises 16 residues. As DNA, the CDR3 is TGCGCCAGCAACCAACAGGGGGCCGGTATAGGAGATACGCAGTATTTT. It is translated as CASNQQGAGIGDTQYF.

The V gene is TRBV6-5, the J gene TRBJ1-1; D is uncertain. V shed 4 bases and J shed 10 bases, with 16 bases lying between them. The CDR3 spans 13 residues. Germline-derived CDR1 and CDR2 are MNHEY and SVGAGI. CDR3 in DNA: TGTGCCAGCAGTTGGGGAGGGCCAGAGGTAGCTTTCTTT. Translating gives CASSWGGPEVAFF.

The genes are TRBV7-6 and TRBJ1-6; D is unclear. This CDR3 comprises 17 residues. V gave up 1 base and J gave up 2 bases, with 12 bases separating them. Germline loops: CDR1 SGHVS, CDR2 FNYEAQ. The CDR3 protein is CASSLGGDSTYNSPLHF. The CDR3 DNA follows: TGTGCCAGCAGCTTAGGCGGTGATTCAACCTATAATTCACCCCTCCACTTT. Using reference TRBV7-6 and TRBJ1-6 for the parts outside the CDR3, the full variable domain is GAGVSQSPRYKVTKRGQDVALRCDPISGHVSLYWYRQALGQGPEFLTYFNYEAQQDKSGLPNDRFSAERPEGSISTLTIQRTEQRDSAMYRCASSLGGDSTYNSPLHFGNGTRLTVT.

On this clone: One end of the junction does not line up with germline, which may come from a read error. The chain recombines TRBV5-5 with TRBJ1-1; 7 bases fit TRBD1. Germline V gene lookup returns CDR1 SGHKS and CDR2 YYEKEE (reference sequence). The CDR3 is 16 amino acids. The CDR3 protein is CASNLVVRTGHTEAFF. The DNA of the CDR3 is TGTGCCAGCAACTTGGTAGTACGGACAGGTCACACTGAAGCTTTCTTT.

This clone was recorded only once. V usage is TRBV5-1 and J usage is TRBJ2-1; TRBD1 is a possible D gene (7 bases). Trimming cost V 5 bases and J 8 bases, with 14 bases left between them. Germline lookup yields CDR1 SGHRS and CDR2 YFSETQ. The CDR3 has 13 residues. The CDR3 loop is CASRRTGGDEQFF. CDR3 sequence (DNA): TGCGCCAGCAGGAGGACAGGAGGGGATGAGCAGTTCTTC.

This chain connects TRBV7-9 to TRBJ2-5; D gene uncertain. This CDR3 is 14 amino acids long. V was trimmed by 0 bases and J by 1 base, leaving 6 bases between them. Germline CDR1 and CDR2: SEHNR and FQNEAQ (reference sequence). This CDR3 is CASSLAGGQETQYF. In nucleotides, the CDR3 is TGTGCCAGCAGCTTAGCAGGCGGCCAAGAGACCCAGTACTTC.

With respect to this clone: The same CDR3 is also encoded by other DNA sequences in this sample. The chain uses TRBV6-4 and TRBJ1-6; 9 bases map to TRBD1. Unmatched junction bases numbered 4, after V lost 3 bases and J lost 7 bases. Germline CDR1 and CDR2: MRHNA and SNTAGT. The CDR3 is 15 residues long. The CDR3 DNA is TGTGCCAGCAGTGAGGGGACAGGGAACAATTCACCCCTCCACTTT. Translated: CASSEGTGNNSPLHF.

The table lists this clone with a count of one. This chain links TRBV27 with TRBJ1-2; D is ambiguous. Germline V gives CDR1 MNHEY, CDR2 SMNVEV (reference sequence). With 3 bases removed from V and 3 bases from J, the gap between germline ends came to 14 bases. This CDR3 has 15 residues. CDR3 residues: CASSFGGEGYYGYTF. The CDR3 bases are TGTGCCAGCAGTTTTGGTGGAGAGGGCTACTATGGCTACACCTTC.

The rearrangement joins TRBV10-2 to TRBJ1-4; 8 bases are a match to TRBD1. Germline CDR1 is WSHSY and CDR2 is SAAADI. V shed 6 bases, J shed 7 bases, and the junction held 10 bases outside the gene matches. CDR3 size: 15 residues. In nucleotides, the CDR3 is TGCGCCAGCAGCCGACGACAGGGGAGAGGTGAAAAACTGTTTTTT. Its protein is CASSRRQGRGEKLFF.

This clone showed up just a few times. The V gene is TRBV7-9, the J gene TRBJ2-5; TRBD1 agrees at 7 bases. V lost 5 bases to trimming and J lost 0 bases; unmatched junction nucleotides: 9. Germline values: CDR1 SEHNR, CDR2 FQNEAQ (reference sequence). CDR3 length: 16 residues. CDR3 loop: CASSPSDRAYQETQYF. In nucleotides, the CDR3 is TGTGCCAGCAGCCCCTCCGACAGGGCTTACCAAGAGACCCAGTACTTC.

V is TRBV5-6 and J is TRBJ2-7; no clear D. The CDR3 spans 11 residues. Germline assignment: CDR1 SGHDT and CDR2 YYEEEE. Trimming stripped 3 bases from V and 4 bases from J, with 5 bases between. The CDR3 loop is CASSSSYEQYF. For the CDR3, the DNA is TGTGCCAGCAGCTCTTCGTACGAGCAGTACTTC.

The chain carries TRBV6-5 and TRBJ1-1; TRBD1 might be the D (5 bases). The CDR3 totals 14 residues. V was trimmed by 0 bases and J by 7 bases, leaving 12 bases between them. Per the germline V gene, CDR1 is MNHEY and CDR2 is SVGAGI. As DNA, the CDR3 is TGTGCCAGCAGTTACTCGAGTCGCAGGGTTGAAGCTTTCTTT. Translating gives CASSYSSRRVEAFF.